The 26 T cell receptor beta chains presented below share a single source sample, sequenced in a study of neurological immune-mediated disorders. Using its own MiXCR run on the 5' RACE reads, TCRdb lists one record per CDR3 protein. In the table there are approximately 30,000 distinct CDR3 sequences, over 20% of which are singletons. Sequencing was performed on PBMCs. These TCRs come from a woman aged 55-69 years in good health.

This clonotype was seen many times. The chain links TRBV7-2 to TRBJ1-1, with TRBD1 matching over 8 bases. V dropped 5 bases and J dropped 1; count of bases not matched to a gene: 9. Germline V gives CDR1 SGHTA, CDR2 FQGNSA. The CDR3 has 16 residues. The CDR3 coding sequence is TGTGCCAGCAGCCCCCGACAGGGGACCTCGAACACTGAAGCTTTCTTT. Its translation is CASSPRQGTSNTEAFF.

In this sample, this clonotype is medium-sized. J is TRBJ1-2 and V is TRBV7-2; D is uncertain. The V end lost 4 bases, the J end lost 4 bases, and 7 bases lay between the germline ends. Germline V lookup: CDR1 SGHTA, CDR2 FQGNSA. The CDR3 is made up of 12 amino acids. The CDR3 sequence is CASSSDGYGYTF. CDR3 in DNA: TGTGCCAGCAGCTCGGACGGCTATGGCTACACCTTC. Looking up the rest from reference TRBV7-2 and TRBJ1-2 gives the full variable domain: GAGVSQSPSNKVTEKGKDVELRCDPISGHTALYWYRQSLGQGLEFLIYFQGNSAPDKSGLPSDRFSAERTGGSVSTLTIQRTQQEDSAVYLCASSSDGYGYTFGSGTRLTVV.

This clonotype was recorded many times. Written as DNA, the CDR3 is TGTGCCAGCAGCTTAGCCCGCGGGACAGGGGACACCGGGGAGCTGTTTTTT. Its translation is CASSLARGTGDTGELFF. The J gene is TRBJ2-2, the V gene TRBV7-9; 10 bases are a match to TRBD1. Looked up from germline, CDR1 is SEHNR and CDR2 is FQNEAQ (reference sequence). The CDR3 loop spans 17 amino acids. The V and J ends lost 0 bases and 3 bases, in that order; junction bases with no gene match: 4.

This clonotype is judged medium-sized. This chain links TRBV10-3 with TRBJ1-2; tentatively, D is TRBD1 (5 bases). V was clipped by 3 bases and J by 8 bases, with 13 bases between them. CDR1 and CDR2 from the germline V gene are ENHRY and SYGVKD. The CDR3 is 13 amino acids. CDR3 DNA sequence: TGTGCCATCAGTGAACGGGACGAGAGGGGCTACACCTTC. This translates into CAISERDERGYTF.

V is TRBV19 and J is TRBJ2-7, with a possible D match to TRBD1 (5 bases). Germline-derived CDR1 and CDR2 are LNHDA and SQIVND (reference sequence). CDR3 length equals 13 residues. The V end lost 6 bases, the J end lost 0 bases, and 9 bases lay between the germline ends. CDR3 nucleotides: TGTGCCAGTAGCCTGACAGACTCCTACGAGCAGTACTTC. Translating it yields CASSLTDSYEQYF.

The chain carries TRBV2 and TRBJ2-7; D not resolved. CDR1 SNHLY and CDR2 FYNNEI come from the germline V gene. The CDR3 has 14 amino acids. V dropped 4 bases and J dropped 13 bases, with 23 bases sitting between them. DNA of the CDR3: TGTGCCAGCAGTGTTATGTCCTACTCCTCTAAGGAATACTTC. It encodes CASSVMSYSSKEYF.

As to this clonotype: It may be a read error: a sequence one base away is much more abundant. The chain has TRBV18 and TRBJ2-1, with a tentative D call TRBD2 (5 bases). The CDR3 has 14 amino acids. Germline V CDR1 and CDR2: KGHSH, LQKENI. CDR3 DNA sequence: TGTGTCAGCTCACCGACTGGCGGGTACAATGAGCAGTTCTTC. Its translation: CVSSPTGGYNEQFF.

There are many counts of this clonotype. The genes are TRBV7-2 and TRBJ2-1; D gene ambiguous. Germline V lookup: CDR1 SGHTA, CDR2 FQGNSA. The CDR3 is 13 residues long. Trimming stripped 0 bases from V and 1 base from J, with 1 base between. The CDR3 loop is CASSLASYNEQFF. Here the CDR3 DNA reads TGTGCCAGCAGCTTAGCTTCCTACAATGAGCAGTTCTTC.

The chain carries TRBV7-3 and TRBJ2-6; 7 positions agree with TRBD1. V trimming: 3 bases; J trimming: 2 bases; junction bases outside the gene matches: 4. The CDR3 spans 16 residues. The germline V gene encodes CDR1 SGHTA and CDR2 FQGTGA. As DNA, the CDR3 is TGTGCCAGCAGCTTGACCGGGACAGCTGGGGCCAACGTCCTGACTTTC. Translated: CASSLTGTAGANVLTF. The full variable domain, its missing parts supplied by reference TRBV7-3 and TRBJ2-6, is GAGVSQTPSNKVTEKGKYVELRCDPISGHTALYWYRQSLGQGPEFLIYFQGTGAADDSGLPNDRFFAVRPEGSVSTLKIQRTERGDSAVYLCASSLTGTAGANVLTFGAGSRLTVL.

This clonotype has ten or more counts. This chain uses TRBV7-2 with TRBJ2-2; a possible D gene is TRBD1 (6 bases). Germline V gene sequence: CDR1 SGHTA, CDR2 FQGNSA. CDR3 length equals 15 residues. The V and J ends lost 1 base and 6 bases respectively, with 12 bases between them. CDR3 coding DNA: TGTGCCAGCAGCTTAGGGCACAGGGTAGCCGGGGAGCTGTTTTTT. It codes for CASSLGHRVAGELFF.

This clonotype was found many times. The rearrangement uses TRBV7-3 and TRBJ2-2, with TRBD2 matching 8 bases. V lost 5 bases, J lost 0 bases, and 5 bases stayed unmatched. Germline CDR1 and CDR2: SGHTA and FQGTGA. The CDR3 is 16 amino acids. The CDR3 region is CASSTSGGANTGELFF. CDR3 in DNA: TGTGCCAGCAGCACCTCCGGGGGGGCGAACACCGGGGAGCTGTTTTTT.

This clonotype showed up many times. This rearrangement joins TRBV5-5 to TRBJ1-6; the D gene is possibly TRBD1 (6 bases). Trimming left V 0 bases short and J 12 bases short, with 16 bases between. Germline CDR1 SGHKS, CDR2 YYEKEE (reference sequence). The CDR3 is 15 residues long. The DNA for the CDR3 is TGTGCCAGCAGCTTGGCCCCCGGGGGCTTCGGACCCCTCCACTTT. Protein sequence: CASSLAPGGFGPLHF.

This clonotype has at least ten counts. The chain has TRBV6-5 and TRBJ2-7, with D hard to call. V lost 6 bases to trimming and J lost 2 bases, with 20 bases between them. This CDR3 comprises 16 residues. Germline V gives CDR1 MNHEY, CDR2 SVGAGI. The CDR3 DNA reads TGTGCCAGCAGCCGAAAAGGAGACGCGTTCCCCTACGAGCAGTACTTC. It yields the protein CASSRKGDAFPYEQYF.

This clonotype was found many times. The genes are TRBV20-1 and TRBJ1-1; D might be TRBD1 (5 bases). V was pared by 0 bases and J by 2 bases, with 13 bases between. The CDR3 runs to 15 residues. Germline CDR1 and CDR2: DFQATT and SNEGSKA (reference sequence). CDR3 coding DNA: TGCAGTGCTAGAGATATCGCCAGGGAAAACACTGAAGCTTTCTTT. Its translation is CSARDIARENTEAFF.

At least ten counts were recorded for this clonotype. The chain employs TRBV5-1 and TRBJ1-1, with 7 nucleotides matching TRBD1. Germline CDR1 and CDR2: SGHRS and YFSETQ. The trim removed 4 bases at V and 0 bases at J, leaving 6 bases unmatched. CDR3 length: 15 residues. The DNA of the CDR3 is TGCGCCAGCAGCGACCAGACAGGGCTGAACACTGAAGCTTTCTTT. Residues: CASSDQTGLNTEAFF.

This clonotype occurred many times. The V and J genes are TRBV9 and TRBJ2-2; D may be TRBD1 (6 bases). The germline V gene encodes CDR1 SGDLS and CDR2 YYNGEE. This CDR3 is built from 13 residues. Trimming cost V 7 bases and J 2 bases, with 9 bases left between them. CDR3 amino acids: CASGGPNTGELFF. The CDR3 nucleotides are TGTGCCAGCGGGGGCCCAAACACCGGGGAGCTGTTTTTT.

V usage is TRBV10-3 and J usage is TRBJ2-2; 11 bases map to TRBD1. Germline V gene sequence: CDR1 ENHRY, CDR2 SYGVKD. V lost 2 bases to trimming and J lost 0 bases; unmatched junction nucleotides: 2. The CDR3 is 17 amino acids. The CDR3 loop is CAISEVGQGANTGELFF. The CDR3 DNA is TGTGCCATCAGTGAGGTGGGACAGGGGGCGAACACCGGGGAGCTGTTTTTT.

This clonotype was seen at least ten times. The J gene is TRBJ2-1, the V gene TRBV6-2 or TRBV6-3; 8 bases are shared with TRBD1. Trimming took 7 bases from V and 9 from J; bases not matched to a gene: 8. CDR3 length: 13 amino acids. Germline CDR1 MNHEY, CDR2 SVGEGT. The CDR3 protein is CASTGQEFSEQFF. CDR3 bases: TGTGCCAGCACGGGACAGGAGTTCAGTGAGCAGTTCTTC.

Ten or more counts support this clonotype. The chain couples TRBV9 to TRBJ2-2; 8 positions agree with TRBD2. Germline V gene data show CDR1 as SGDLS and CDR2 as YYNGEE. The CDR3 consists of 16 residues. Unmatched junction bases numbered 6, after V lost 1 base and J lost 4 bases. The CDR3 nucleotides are TGTGCCAGCAGCGTACTCGGGGGGGCTCCCACCGGGGAGCTGTTTTTT. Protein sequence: CASSVLGGAPTGELFF.

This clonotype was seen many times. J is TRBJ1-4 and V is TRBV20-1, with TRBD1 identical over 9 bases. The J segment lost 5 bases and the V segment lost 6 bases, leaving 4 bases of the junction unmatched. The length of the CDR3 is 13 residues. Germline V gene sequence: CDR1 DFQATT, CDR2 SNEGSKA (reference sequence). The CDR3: CSATTGGNEKLFF. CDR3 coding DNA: TGCAGTGCCACGACAGGGGGGAATGAAAAACTGTTTTTT.

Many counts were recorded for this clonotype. CDR3 sequence: CASSLGWEETQYF. The CDR3 DNA follows: TGTGCCAGCAGCTTAGGGTGGGAAGAGACCCAGTACTTC. The rearrangement links TRBV11-2 to TRBJ2-5; no firm D call. Germline loops: CDR1 SGHAT, CDR2 FQNNGV. Trimming pared 1 base from V and 3 bases from J, leaving 6 bases between. This CDR3 region has 13 residues.

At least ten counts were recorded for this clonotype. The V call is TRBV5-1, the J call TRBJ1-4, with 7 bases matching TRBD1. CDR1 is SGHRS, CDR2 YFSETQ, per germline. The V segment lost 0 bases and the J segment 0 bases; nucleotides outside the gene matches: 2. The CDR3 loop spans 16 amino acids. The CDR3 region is CASSLGTGATNEKLFF. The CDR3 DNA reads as TGCGCCAGCAGCTTGGGGACAGGAGCAACTAATGAAAAACTGTTTTTT.

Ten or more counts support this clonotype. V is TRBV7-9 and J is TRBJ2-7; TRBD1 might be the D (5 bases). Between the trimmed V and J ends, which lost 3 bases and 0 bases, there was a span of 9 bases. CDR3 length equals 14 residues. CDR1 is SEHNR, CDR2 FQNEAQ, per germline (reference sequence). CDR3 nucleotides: TGTGCCAGCAGCTTCCAAGGGGACTCCTACGAGCAGTACTTC. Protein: CASSFQGDSYEQYF.

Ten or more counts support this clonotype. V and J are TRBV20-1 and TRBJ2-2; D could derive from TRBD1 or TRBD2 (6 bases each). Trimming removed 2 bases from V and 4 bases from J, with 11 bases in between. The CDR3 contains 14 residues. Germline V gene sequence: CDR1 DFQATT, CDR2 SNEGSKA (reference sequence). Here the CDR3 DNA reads TGCAGTGCTAGATCGGGGGCGGGCACCGGGGAGCTGTTTTTT. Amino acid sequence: CSARSGAGTGELFF.

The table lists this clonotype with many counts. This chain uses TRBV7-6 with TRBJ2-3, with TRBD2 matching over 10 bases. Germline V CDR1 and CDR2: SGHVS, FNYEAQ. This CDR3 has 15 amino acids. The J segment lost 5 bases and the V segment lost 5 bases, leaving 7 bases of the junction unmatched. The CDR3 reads CASSLRTSGEDTQYF. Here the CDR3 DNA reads TGTGCCAGCAGCCTTAGGACTAGCGGAGAAGATACGCAGTATTTT.

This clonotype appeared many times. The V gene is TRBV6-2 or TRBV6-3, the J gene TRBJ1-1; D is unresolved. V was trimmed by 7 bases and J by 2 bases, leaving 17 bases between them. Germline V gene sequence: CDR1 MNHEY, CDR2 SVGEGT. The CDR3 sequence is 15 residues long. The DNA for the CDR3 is TGTGCCAGCACCCCGCACCATACTCCTAACACTGAAGCTTTCTTT. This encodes CASTPHHTPNTEAFF.